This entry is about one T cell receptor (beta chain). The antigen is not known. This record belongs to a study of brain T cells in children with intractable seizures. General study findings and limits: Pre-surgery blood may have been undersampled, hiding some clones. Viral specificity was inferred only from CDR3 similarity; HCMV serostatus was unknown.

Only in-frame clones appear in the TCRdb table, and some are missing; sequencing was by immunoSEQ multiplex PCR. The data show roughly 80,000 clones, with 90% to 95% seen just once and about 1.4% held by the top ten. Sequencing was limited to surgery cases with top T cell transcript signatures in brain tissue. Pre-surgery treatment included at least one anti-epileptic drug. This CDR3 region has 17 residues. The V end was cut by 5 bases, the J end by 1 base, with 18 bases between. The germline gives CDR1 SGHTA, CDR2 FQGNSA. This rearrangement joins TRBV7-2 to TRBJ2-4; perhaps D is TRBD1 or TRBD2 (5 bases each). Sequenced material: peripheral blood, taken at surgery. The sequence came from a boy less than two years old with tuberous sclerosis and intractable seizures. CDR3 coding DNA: TGTGCCAGCAGCCGGACTCCAGGGTATCGTGCCAAAAACATTCAGTACTTC. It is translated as CASSRTPGYRAKNIQYF.